Listed below are T cell receptor beta chains from one sample, sequenced in a study of OX40 agonist ivuxolimab in advanced cancers. The protocol was immunoSEQ multiplex PCR, while the TCRdb copy is restricted to in-frame clones and leaves out a portion. The table includes about 15,000 clones, roughly 77% detected once. Sequencing was performed on CD4+ or CD8+ T cells sorted from blood, taken in a trial of the OX40 agonist ivuxolimab. These receptors all come from an adult with an advanced solid tumor such as melanoma, head and neck, liver or kidney cancer. Both conserved end residues are part of each CDR3. D genes are given only for firm matches. For some rows the clone size is stated as once, few or many, or as a class when expanded; others skip it.

clone size	J gene	D gene	V gene	CDR3 DNA	CDR3 protein
once	TRBJ2-7	TRBD1	TRBV6-4	TGTGCCAGCAGGTCGACAGGGCTAATCGACGAGCAGTACTTC	CASRSTGLIDEQYF
NA	TRBJ1-2	NA	TRBV19	TGTGCCAGTAGTGTGGACGAATTTACCCACTATGGCTACACCTTC	CASSVDEFTHYGYTF
once	TRBJ2-7	TRBD2	TRBV4-1	TGCGCCAGCAGCCAAGATACGGGACTAGCGGGGCAAGTGCAGTACTTC	CASSQDTGLAGQVQYF
NA	TRBJ1-5	NA	TRBV11-2	TGTGCCAGCAGCTTAGCAGGGAACCGCCAGCCCCAGCATTTT	CASSLAGNRQPQHF
NA	TRBJ2-7	TRBD1	TRBV18	TGTGCCAGCTCACCGGGACAGGACTACGAGCAGTACTTC	CASSPGQDYEQYF
NA	TRBJ2-1	NA	TRBV6-4	TGTGCCAGCAGCCCAGGGTATGGAGGCAATGAGCAGTTCTTC	CASSPGYGGNEQFF
NA	TRBJ2-7	NA	TRBV19	TGTGCCAGTAGTATAGATCTGTTCTACGAGCAGTACTTC	CASSIDLFYEQYF
NA	TRBJ2-7	NA	TRBV6-1	TGTGCCATCCAAAAGGGGACAAGCTACGAGCAGTACTTC	CAIQKGTSYEQYF
NA	TRBJ2-7	NA	TRBV14	TGTGCCAGCAGCCAAGAGGGGACCGAGCAGTACTTC	CASSQEGTEQYF
NA	TRBJ2-5	NA	TRBV7-6	TGTGCCAGCAGCCCAATTCTAGAGGGGGAGACCCAGTACTTC	CASSPILEGETQYF
NA	TRBJ2-2	TRBD1	TRBV2	TGTGCCAGCAGTGCGATTGAGGGGGCTGGGAACACCGGGGAGCTGTTTTTT	CASSAIEGAGNTGELFF
NA	TRBJ2-4	TRBD1	TRBV15	TGTGCCACCAGTGTGGGACAGGGAACCAAAAACATTCAGTACTTC	CATSVGQGTKNIQYF
NA	TRBJ2-1	NA	TRBV19	TGTGCCAGTAGTGAGCGGACTATCAACTACAATGAGCAGTTCTTC	CASSERTINYNEQFF
NA	TRBJ2-7	TRBD1	TRBV27	TGTGCCAGCAGTTTAGACAGGGTGGGGGAGCAGTACTTC	CASSLDRVGEQYF
few	TRBJ2-7	NA	TRBV5-1	TGCGCCAGCAGCCTGAAACCATACGAGCAGTACTTC	CASSLKPYEQYF
NA	TRBJ2-3	TRBD2	TRBV7-6	TGTGCCAGCAGCTTAGAAGCGGGACGCACAGATACGCAGTATTTT	CASSLEAGRTDTQYF
NA	TRBJ2-3	TRBD2	TRBV5-1	TGCTCGAGCCGGGGAGGGAAAGATACGCAGTATTTT	CSSRGGKDTQYF
NA	TRBJ2-7	TRBD2	TRBV10-3	TGTGCCACGAGGACTAGCGAGAGTGGAGAGCAGTACTTC	CATRTSESGEQYF
NA	TRBJ1-4	NA	TRBV7-9	TGTGCCAGCAGCTTAGCCGAGGGCCTTACTGAAAAACTGTTTTTT	CASSLAEGLTEKLFF
NA	TRBJ1-1	NA	TRBV27	TGTGCCAGCAGTCCCCGTTCTACAGAAACTGAAGCTTTCTTT	CASSPRSTETEAFF
NA	TRBJ2-1	NA	TRBV11-3	TGTGCCAGCAGCCTAGGGGACGGTGAGCAGTTCTTC	CASSLGDGEQFF
medium-sized	TRBJ1-1	NA	TRBV15	TGTGCCACCAGCAGGGACAGAACGGGGACCACTGAAGCTTTCTTT	CATSRDRTGTTEAFF
NA	TRBJ2-7	NA	TRBV6-5	TGTGCCAGCAGTTACAACTCCAACGAGCAGTACTTC	CASSYNSNEQYF
NA	TRBJ2-7	NA	TRBV29-1	TGCAGCGCCGAGGGGGGAAGCTCCTACGAGCAGTACTTC	CSAEGGSSYEQYF
NA	TRBJ2-7	TRBD2	TRBV11-3	TGTGCCAGCAGCCCCTGGACTAGCTCCTACGAGCAGTACTTC	CASSPWTSSYEQYF
NA	TRBJ2-3	TRBD2	TRBV4-1	TGCGCCAGCAGCCCCGGGGGGGCGGAGAGCACAGATACGCAGTATTTT	CASSPGGAESTDTQYF
NA	TRBJ1-4	NA	TRBV10-3	TGTGCCATCAGTGACTGGACCGGGGACCAAAAACTGTTTTTT	CAISDWTGDQKLFF
few	TRBJ2-5	TRBD2	TRBV27	TGTGCCAGCCGTTTAAGGGTACTAGCGGGGGTCCAAGAGACCCAGTACTTC	CASRLRVLAGVQETQYF
NA	TRBJ2-5	NA	TRBV7-9	TGTGCCAGCAGTGCGTGGAGCCCCTTTGTAGAGACCCAGTACTTC	CASSAWSPFVETQYF
NA	TRBJ1-1	NA	TRBV9	TGTGCCAGCAGCCCACTTTCCACTGAAGCTTTCTTT	CASSPLSTEAFF
few	TRBJ1-1	NA	TRBV14	TGTGCCAGCAGCCATCGAACAGGGTGGGGCACTGAAGCTTTCTTT	CASSHRTGWGTEAFF
NA	TRBJ2-5	NA	TRBV19	TGTGCCAGTAGTATCACTCTCCAAGAGACCCAGTACTTC	CASSITLQETQYF
NA	TRBJ2-1	TRBD2	TRBV7-9	TGTGCCAGCAGCTTACTAGCGGGAGTAGGGCCTGGGGAGCAGTTCTTC	CASSLLAGVGPGEQFF
NA	TRBJ2-5	NA	TRBV13	TGTGCCAGCAGCTTAACAGGGGGGGAACAAGAGACCCAGTACTTC	CASSLTGGEQETQYF
NA	TRBJ1-5	TRBD1	TRBV11-2	TGTGCCACCAAACCAACCGGGACAGGGAATCAGCCCCAGCATTTT	CATKPTGTGNQPQHF
NA	TRBJ2-3	NA	TRBV4-2	TGTGCCAGCAGCACAACGCCTCGACTGGGGGGAAGCACAGATACGCAGTATTTT	CASSTTPRLGGSTDTQYF
few	TRBJ2-4	NA	TRBV27	TGTGCCAGCAGCCTAGCATCCAGAGCCAAAAACATTCAGTACTTC	CASSLASRAKNIQYF
NA	TRBJ2-7	NA	TRBV5-1	TGCGCCAGCAGCCCGGGACTCTTCTACGAGCAGTACTTC	CASSPGLFYEQYF
NA	TRBJ2-7	TRBD2	TRBV29-1	TGCAGCGTCGGGACTAGCTCCACCTACGAGCAGTACTTC	CSVGTSSTYEQYF
NA	TRBJ1-4	NA	TRBV11-3	TGTGCCAGCAGCCGGACGGGATCAAATGAAAAACTGTTTTTT	CASSRTGSNEKLFF
NA	TRBJ1-2	TRBD1	TRBV25-1	TGTGCCAGCAGTGAATGGGGACAGGGTTATGGCTACACCTTC	CASSEWGQGYGYTF
NA	TRBJ1-2	TRBD1	TRBV6-5	TGTGCCAGCAGCCCCCGGGACAGGATCTATGGCTACACCTTC	CASSPRDRIYGYTF
NA	TRBJ2-3	TRBD1	TRBV27	TGTGCCAGCAGTTTATCCCCGGGACAGGGGGTCCTTACGCAGTATTTT	CASSLSPGQGVLTQYF
NA	TRBJ2-3	TRBD1	TRBV6-6	TGTGGTACCGGGACAGGGGAAACAGATACGCAGTATTTT	CGTGTGETDTQYF
NA	TRBJ1-2	NA	TRBV2	TGTGCCAGCAGTGAATCGGGGCCCACGGTATCCTATGGCTACACCTTC	CASSESGPTVSYGYTF
NA	TRBJ2-5	NA	TRBV30	TGTGCCTTAACTAATACTGGAGAGACCCAGTACTTC	CALTNTGETQYF
NA	TRBJ2-3	TRBD2	TRBV27	TGTGCCAGCAGTTTGTCTAGCGGGATACCCACAGATACGCAGTATTTT	CASSLSSGIPTDTQYF
NA	TRBJ1-5	TRBD1	TRBV11-3	TGTGCCAGCAGCGCTGACAGGGTTTGGAATCAGCCCCAGCATTTT	CASSADRVWNQPQHF
NA	TRBJ1-4	NA	TRBV2	TGTGCCAGCAGCACCCAATTGGGGGGAAGTTATAATGAAAAACTGTTTTTT	CASSTQLGGSYNEKLFF
NA	TRBJ2-7	NA	TRBV5-6	TGTGCCAGCAGCTTGGGGGATTCGATGTACGAGCAGTACTTC	CASSLGDSMYEQYF
NA	TRBJ2-1	NA	TRBV25-1	TGTGCCAGCAGTGATCCCTCTTACAATGAGCAGTTCTTC	CASSDPSYNEQFF
medium-sized	TRBJ2-2	TRBD1	TRBV7-8	TGTGCCAGCAGCCGGACGGGACAGGAGAACACCGGGGAGCTGTTTTTT	CASSRTGQENTGELFF
few	TRBJ2-7	TRBD1	TRBV18	TGTGCCAGCTCACCCCGGGACAGGGGTTACGAGCAGTACTTC	CASSPRDRGYEQYF
once	TRBJ2-7	NA	TRBV6-5	TGTGCCAGCAGTCCAGATAACCCCTACGAGCAGTACTTC	CASSPDNPYEQYF